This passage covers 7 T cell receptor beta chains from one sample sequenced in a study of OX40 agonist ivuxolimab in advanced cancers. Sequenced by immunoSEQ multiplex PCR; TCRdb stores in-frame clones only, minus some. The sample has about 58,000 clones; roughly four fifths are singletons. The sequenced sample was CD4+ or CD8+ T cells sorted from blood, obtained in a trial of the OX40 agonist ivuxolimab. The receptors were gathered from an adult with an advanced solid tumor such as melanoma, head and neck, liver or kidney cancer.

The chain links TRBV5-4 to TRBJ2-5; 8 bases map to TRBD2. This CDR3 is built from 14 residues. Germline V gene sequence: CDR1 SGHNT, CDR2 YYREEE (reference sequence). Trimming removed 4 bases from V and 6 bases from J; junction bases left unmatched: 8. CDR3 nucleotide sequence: TGTGCCAGCAGCCCCGGGGGGGGGTATCAGACCCAGTACTTC. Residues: CASSPGGGYQTQYF.

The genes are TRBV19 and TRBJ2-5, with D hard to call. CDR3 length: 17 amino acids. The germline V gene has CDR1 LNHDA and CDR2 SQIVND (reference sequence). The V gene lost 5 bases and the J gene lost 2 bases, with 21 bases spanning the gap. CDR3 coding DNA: TGTGCCAGTAGTCTTCGGACCGTAGCAAATCCGCAAGAGACCCAGTACTTC. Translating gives CASSLRTVANPQETQYF.

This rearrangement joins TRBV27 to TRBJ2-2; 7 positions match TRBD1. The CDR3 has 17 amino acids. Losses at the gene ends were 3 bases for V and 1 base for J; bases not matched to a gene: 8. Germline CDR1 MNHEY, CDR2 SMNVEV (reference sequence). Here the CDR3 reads CASSFFRGQMNTGELFF. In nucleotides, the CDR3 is TGTGCCAGCAGTTTTTTTAGGGGGCAAATGAACACCGGGGAGCTGTTTTTT.

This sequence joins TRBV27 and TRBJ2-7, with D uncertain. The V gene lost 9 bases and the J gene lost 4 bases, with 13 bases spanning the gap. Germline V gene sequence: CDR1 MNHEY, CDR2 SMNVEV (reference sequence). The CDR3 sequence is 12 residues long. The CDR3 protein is CARGYRVYEQYF. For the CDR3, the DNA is TGTGCCAGGGGGTACCGGGTTTACGAGCAGTACTTC.

CDR3 DNA sequence: TGTGCCAGCAGCTTACGGGGGACAGGGACGTCCGAGCAGTACTTC. Protein product: CASSLRGTGTSEQYF. The J gene is TRBJ2-7, the V gene TRBV7-2, with 9 bases lining up with TRBD1. The CDR3 extends over 15 amino acids. V shed 2 bases, J shed 6 bases, and the junction held 8 bases outside the gene matches. CDR1 is SGHTA, CDR2 FQGNSA, per germline. The complete variable domain, with remaining parts taken from reference TRBV7-2 and TRBJ2-7, reads GAGVSQSPSNKVTEKGKDVELRCDPISGHTALYWYRQSLGQGLEFLIYFQGNSAPDKSGLPSDRFSAERTGGSVSTLTIQRTQQEDSAVYLCASSLRGTGTSEQYFGPGTRLTVT.

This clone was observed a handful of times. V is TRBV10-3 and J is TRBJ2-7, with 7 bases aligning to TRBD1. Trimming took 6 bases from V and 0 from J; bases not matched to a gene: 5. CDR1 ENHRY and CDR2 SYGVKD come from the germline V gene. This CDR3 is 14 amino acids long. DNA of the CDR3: TGTGCCATCAGCGCGACAGGGAGCTCCTACGAGCAGTACTTC. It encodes CAISATGSSYEQYF.

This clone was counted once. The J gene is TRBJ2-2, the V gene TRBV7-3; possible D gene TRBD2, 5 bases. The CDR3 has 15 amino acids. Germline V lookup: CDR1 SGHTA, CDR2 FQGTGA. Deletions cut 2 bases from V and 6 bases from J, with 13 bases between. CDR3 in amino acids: CASSLEGSQAGELFF. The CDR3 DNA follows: TGTGCCAGCAGCTTAGAGGGCTCCCAGGCCGGGGAGCTGTTTTTT.